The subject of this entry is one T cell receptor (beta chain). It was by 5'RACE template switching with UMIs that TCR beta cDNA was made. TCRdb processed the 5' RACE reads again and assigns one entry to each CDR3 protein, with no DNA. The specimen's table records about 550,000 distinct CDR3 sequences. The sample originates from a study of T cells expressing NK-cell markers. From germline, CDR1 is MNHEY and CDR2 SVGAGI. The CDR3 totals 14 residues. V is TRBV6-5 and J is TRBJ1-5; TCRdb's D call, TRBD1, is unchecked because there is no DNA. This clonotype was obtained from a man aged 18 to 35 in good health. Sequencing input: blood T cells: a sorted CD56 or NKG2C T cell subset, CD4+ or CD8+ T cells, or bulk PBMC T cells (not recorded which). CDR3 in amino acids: CASLEAGGNQPQHF.